A single sample is the source of the 2 T cell receptor beta chains below, sequenced in a study of blood T cell dynamics during melanoma immunotherapy. Method: immunoSEQ multiplex PCR; TCRdb's copy keeps in-frame clones and lacks some. The table records 4,000 to 5,000 clones, approximately 91% of them present only once. Described time point: week 3, after first cycle of checkpoint inhibitor. Material: blood, obtained from a patient treated with checkpoint blockade. These receptors were taken from a human donor with melanoma.

The rearrangement links TRBV6-1 to TRBJ2-7; 9 bases align to TRBD1. CDR3 length: 15 residues. Losses at the gene ends were 4 bases for V and 3 bases for J; bases not matched to a gene: 7. The V gene's germline CDR1 is MNHNS and CDR2 SASEGT. CDR3 DNA sequence: TGTGCCAGCAGTGCTGCACAGGGGGCACGCTACGAGCAGTACTTC. Its protein is CASSAAQGARYEQYF.

V gene TRBV7-6 combines with J gene TRBJ2-5, with D unresolved. The J call may be mistaken, given a closer DNA end match to TRBJ2-7. Germline values: CDR1 SGHVS, CDR2 FNYEAQ. This CDR3 is 12 amino acids long. The CDR3 reads CASSLNYYEQYF. For the CDR3, the DNA is TGTGCCAGCAGCTTAAACTACTACGAGCAGTACTTC.